The 27 T cell receptor beta chains listed next were all sequenced from one sample in a study of T cell clones after liver transplantation. Generated by immunoSEQ multiplex PCR, the TCRdb table keeps only in-frame clones and is missing some. The sample holds about 120,000 clones, about nine tenths seen once. The sequenced sample was CD4+ T cells from blood, obtained 12 months after liver transplant. The receptor set was obtained from a human patient who received a liver transplant. Some T cells may originate from the graft donor.

A few counts support this clone. CDR3 sequence (DNA): TGTGCCAGCAGTAGCGCGCGGCCCGTTCGGGGGCAGCCCCAGCATTTT. Translated, it gives CASSSARPVRGQPQHF. This chain links TRBV27 with TRBJ1-5, with a weak D call TRBD1 (5 bases). The CDR3 is 16 amino acids. V was pared by 5 bases and J by 7 bases, with 21 bases between. CDR1 is MNHEY, CDR2 SMNVEV, per germline (reference sequence).

In this sample, this clone turned up a few times. This chain joins TRBV15 and TRBJ2-2; TRBD2 might be the D (5 bases). This CDR3 spans 16 amino acids. CDR1 LNHNV and CDR2 YYDKDF come from the germline V gene (reference sequence). Deletions cut 0 bases from V and 3 bases from J, with 11 bases between. CDR3 protein: CATSRDPGGHTGELFF. As DNA, the CDR3 is TGTGCCACCAGCAGAGATCCGGGCGGGCACACCGGGGAGCTGTTTTTT.

This sequence joins TRBV11-3 and TRBJ2-5; 8 bases map to TRBD2. This CDR3 comprises 18 residues. With 3 bases clipped from V and 0 bases from J, the junction kept 12 bases outside the gene matches. Germline V gene sequence: CDR1 SGHNT, CDR2 YENEEA. The CDR3 sequence is CASSFDWAGGPHQETQYF. As DNA, the CDR3 is TGTGCCAGCAGCTTTGATTGGGCGGGAGGCCCGCACCAAGAGACCCAGTACTTC.

The rearrangement links TRBV29-1 to TRBJ2-5; a possible D gene is TRBD1 (5 bases). V gave up 7 bases and J gave up 7 bases, with 16 bases separating them. Germline V CDR1 and CDR2: SQVTM, ANQGSEA. The CDR3 consists of 12 residues. CDR3 sequence (DNA): TGCAGCGGTAGAAGGTTTCAGGGGACCCAGTACTTC. Translation gives CSGRRFQGTQYF.

This clone was found once. The chain is built from TRBV7-3 and TRBJ1-1; 11 bases align to TRBD1. The CDR3 is 17 residues long. In germline, CDR1 is SGHTA, CDR2 FQGTGA. The V segment lost 5 bases and the J segment 4 bases; nucleotides outside the gene matches: 12. The CDR3 sequence is CASSPGQGALGSTEAFF. The DNA for the CDR3 is TGTGCCAGCAGCCCTGGACAGGGGGCACTCGGTAGCACTGAAGCTTTCTTT.

J is TRBJ1-5 and V is TRBV5-6; D is unresolved. The CDR3 totals 12 residues. The V end was cut by 2 bases, the J end by 5 bases, with 5 bases between. From germline, CDR1 is SGHDT and CDR2 YYEEEE. The DNA of the CDR3 is TGTGCCAGCAGCTTCGGGGATCAGCCCCAGCATTTT. This encodes CASSFGDQPQHF.

The chain employs TRBV5-1 and TRBJ2-3; no firm D call. Trimming removed 0 bases at V and 0 bases at J, with 5 bases between. The CDR3 has 14 amino acids. The germline CDR1 and CDR2 sequences are SGHRS and YFSETQ. For the CDR3, the DNA is TGCGCCAGCAGCTTGGTGGTAAGCACAGATACGCAGTATTTT. Protein sequence: CASSLVVSTDTQYF.

The chain couples TRBV2 to TRBJ1-1; 8 bases fit TRBD1. CDR3 length: 15 amino acids. CDR1 and CDR2 (germline): SNHLY, FYNNEI. The V segment lost 8 bases and the J segment 1 base; nucleotides outside the gene matches: 9. In DNA form, the CDR3 reads TGTGCCAGCGGAATCGGACAGGGTGAGAACACTGAAGCTTTCTTT. Amino acid sequence: CASGIGQGENTEAFF.

V and J are TRBV28 and TRBJ2-5, with D maybe TRBD1 (6 bases). The length of the CDR3 is 15 residues. CDR1 is MDHEN and CDR2 is SYDVKM in the germline V gene. Trimming left V 3 bases short and J 0 bases short, with 11 bases between. The CDR3: CASSLGQGYQETQYF. The CDR3 nucleotides read TGTGCCAGCAGTTTGGGTCAGGGGTACCAAGAGACCCAGTACTTC.

The gene calls are TRBV5-1 and TRBJ2-2, with 7 bases lining up with TRBD2. This CDR3 is built from 16 residues. Germline CDR1 is SGHRS and CDR2 is YFSETQ. Losses at the gene ends were 4 bases for V and 7 bases for J; bases not matched to a gene: 13. CDR3 nucleotide sequence: TGCGCCAGCAGCGAGTCGGGGCGGGAGAATGGCGGGGAGCTGTTTTTT. Translation: CASSESGRENGGELFF.

This chain uses TRBV2 with TRBJ1-1; D ambiguous. The germline CDR1 and CDR2 sequences are SNHLY and FYNNEI. The CDR3 contains 10 residues. Trimming removed 8 bases from V and 6 bases from J, with 7 bases in between. The CDR3 DNA reads TGTGCCAGCCGGATCCCTGAAGCTTTCTTT. Its translation is CASRIPEAFF.

V and J are TRBV6-5 and TRBJ1-4; 7 bases fit TRBD1. Germline V gene data show CDR1 as MNHEY and CDR2 as SVGAGI. V shed 8 bases and J 4 bases; nucleotides not matched to a gene: 1. This CDR3 contains 12 residues. CDR3 amino acids: CASGTVNEKLFF. DNA of the CDR3: TGTGCCAGCGGGACAGTTAATGAAAAACTGTTTTTT.

This chain joins TRBV27 and TRBJ1-5; 9 nucleotides match TRBD1. V lost 5 bases to trimming and J lost 1 base; unmatched junction nucleotides: 9. The germline V gene encodes CDR1 MNHEY and CDR2 SMNVEV (reference sequence). The CDR3 is 17 amino acids. CDR3 nucleotide sequence: TGTGCCAGCAGTCCCTCGACAGGGGGAGGAAGCAATCAGCCCCAGCATTTT. Amino acids: CASSPSTGGGSNQPQHF.

The J gene is TRBJ2-1, the V gene TRBV10-1, with 10 nucleotides matching TRBD2. Germline assignment: CDR1 WNHNN and CDR2 SYGVQD (reference sequence). J gave up 2 bases and V 2 bases, and 6 bases lay outside the gene matches. The CDR3 has 17 amino acids. The CDR3 spells CASSEILAGETYNEQFF. The CDR3 DNA follows: TGCGCCAGCAGTGAGATTCTAGCGGGAGAAACCTACAATGAGCAGTTCTTC.

J is TRBJ1-5 and V is TRBV6-5; perhaps TRBD1 as D (5 bases). Germline CDR1 is MNHEY and CDR2 is SVGAGI. The CDR3 is made up of 15 amino acids. V shed 6 bases and J shed 0 bases, with 12 bases lying between them. The CDR3 region has the DNA TGTGCCAGCAGGACCAGGGCGTATAGCAATCAGCCCCAGCATTTT. It yields the protein CASRTRAYSNQPQHF.

The chain joins TRBV5-5 to TRBJ1-4, with a weak D call TRBD1 (6 bases). Looked up from germline, CDR1 is SGHKS and CDR2 is YYEKEE (reference sequence). The CDR3 length is 15 residues. With 2 bases removed from V and 3 bases from J, the gap between germline ends came to 11 bases. As DNA, the CDR3 is TGTGCCAGCAGCTTTACAGGGAACGCTAATGAAAAACTGTTTTTT. Translating it yields CASSFTGNANEKLFF.

V usage is TRBV19 and J usage is TRBJ2-5, with D maybe TRBD1 (5 bases). The V gene lost 3 bases and the J gene lost 3 bases, with 17 bases spanning the gap. This CDR3 is built from 16 residues. Per germline, CDR1 LNHDA and CDR2 SQIVND (reference sequence). The CDR3 loop reads CASSMVPGMWKETQYF. The CDR3 region has the DNA TGTGCCAGTAGTATGGTCCCAGGGATGTGGAAAGAGACCCAGTACTTC.

V usage is TRBV4-2 and J usage is TRBJ2-5, with D perhaps TRBD2 (6 bases). This CDR3 contains 16 residues. The germline gives CDR1 LGHNA, CDR2 YNFKEQ. The V end was cut by 0 bases, the J end by 0 bases, with 11 bases between. The CDR3 spells CASSQEVEGYQETQYF. The DNA of the CDR3 is TGTGCCAGCAGCCAAGAAGTGGAGGGGTACCAAGAGACCCAGTACTTC.

This chain links TRBV19 with TRBJ2-1; 8 bases are shared with TRBD2. V was clipped by 7 bases and J by 6 bases; unmatched bases: 8. CDR1 and CDR2 from the germline V gene are LNHDA and SQIVND (reference sequence). This CDR3 is 14 amino acids long. The CDR3 region is CASNSRLAGNEQFF. CDR3 DNA: TGTGCCAGTAACTCTCGGCTAGCGGGCAATGAGCAGTTCTTC.

The CDR3 DNA follows: TGCGCCAGCGTAGGATACACATCCTACGAGCAGTACTTC. Translation: CASVGYTSYEQYF. The chain has TRBV5-1 and TRBJ2-7, with D hard to call. This CDR3 contains 13 residues. Germline V lookup: CDR1 SGHRS, CDR2 YFSETQ. The germline V and J ends were trimmed by 7 bases and 1 base, with 12 bases remaining between them.

V is TRBV9 and J is TRBJ2-3, with D possibly matching TRBD1 (6 bases). Germline CDR1 is SGDLS and CDR2 is YYNGEE. V was trimmed by 4 bases and J by 3 bases, leaving 18 bases between them. This CDR3 contains 16 residues. CDR3 sequence: CASSSGRGGWTDTQYF. In DNA form, the CDR3 reads TGTGCCAGCAGCTCAGGGAGAGGGGGATGGACAGATACGCAGTATTTT.

The chain has TRBV5-1 and TRBJ2-1; TRBD2 matches at 12 bases. CDR3 size: 16 residues. V gave up 0 bases and J gave up 7 bases; unmatched junction bases: 5. Germline-derived CDR1 and CDR2 are SGHRS and YFSETQ. The CDR3 sequence is CASSLGPGTSGNEQFF. The CDR3 DNA reads as TGCGCCAGCAGCTTGGGCCCCGGGACTAGCGGGAATGAGCAGTTCTTC.

The chain employs TRBV6-5 and TRBJ1-5, with TRBD1 matching 8 bases. Losses at the gene ends were 4 bases for V and 7 bases for J; bases not matched to a gene: 6. The CDR3 is 14 amino acids. CDR1 and CDR2 from the germline V gene are MNHEY and SVGAGI. The CDR3 DNA follows: TGTGCCAGCAGTTCCCGGGACAGGCGACAGCCCCAGCATTTT. It codes for CASSSRDRRQPQHF.

The CDR3 loop is CASSTGGSGEKLFF. The CDR3 DNA follows: TGTGCCAGTAGTACAGGGGGGTCAGGTGAAAAACTGTTTTTT. The chain has TRBV19 and TRBJ1-4, with TRBD1 identical over 7 bases. The V gene end was trimmed by 4 bases and the J gene end by 7 bases; junction bases not matched to a gene: 6. Looked up from germline, CDR1 is LNHDA and CDR2 is SQIVND (reference sequence). The CDR3 consists of 14 residues.

The chain has TRBV6-5 and TRBJ2-3; D is unclear. Germline CDR1 MNHEY, CDR2 SVGAGI. The CDR3 runs 16 residues. The ends were cut back, 0 bases at V and 1 base at J, with 11 bases in the middle. In DNA, the CDR3 is TGTGCCAGCAGTTACTCAGCCCGATCGGGCACAGATACGCAGTATTTT. Translating it yields CASSYSARSGTDTQYF.

The rearrangement uses TRBV15 and TRBJ1-1, with TRBD1 identical over 7 bases. The CDR3 is 15 residues long. The germline V gene has CDR1 LNHNV and CDR2 YYDKDF (reference sequence). J gave up 3 bases and V 0 bases, and 4 bases lay outside the gene matches. CDR3 bases: TGTGCCACCAGCAGAGATTCAGGGGGGGACACTGAAGCTTTCTTT. This sequence encodes CATSRDSGGDTEAFF.

The genes are TRBV5-4 and TRBJ2-5; TRBD2 matches at 9 bases. Germline CDR1 SGHNT, CDR2 YYREEE (reference sequence). V was pared by 0 bases and J by 3 bases, with 3 bases of the junction left unmatched. The CDR3 contains 15 residues. The CDR3 here is CASSLVGTSKETQYF. In DNA, the CDR3 is TGTGCCAGCAGCTTGGTAGGGACTAGCAAAGAGACCCAGTACTTC. The whole variable domain, remainder taken from reference TRBV5-4 and TRBJ2-5, is ETGVTQSPTHLIKTRGQQVTLRCSSQSGHNTVSWYQQALGQGPQFIFQYYREEENGRGNFPPRFSGLQFPNYSSELNVNALELDDSALYLCASSLVGTSKETQYFGPGTRLLVL.